This is a list of T cell receptor beta chains from one sample in a study of cytomegalovirus exposure and HLA in healthy donors. Sequenced by immunoSEQ multiplex PCR; TCRdb stores in-frame clones only, minus some. The data hold fewer than 140,000 clones, with roughly nine tenths observed a single time. The sample comprised PBMCs. Every receptor here comes from a young woman in good health and CMV-seropositive. Both conserved end residues are part of each CDR3. The D gene is left open where the match is weak. The size entry is marked missing in some rows and otherwise reads once, few, many or a size class.

v_gene	j_gene	abundance	d_gene	CDR3nt	CDR3aa
TRBV19	TRBJ1-3	-	-	TGTGCCAGCCGTTCTCTAGGCGATGGAAACACCATATATTTT	CASRSLGDGNTIYF
TRBV19	TRBJ1-2	-	-	TGTGCCAGTAGTGGGGGGAGCGCTATGGTCTATGGCTACACCTTC	CASSGGSAMVYGYTF
TRBV10-3	TRBJ1-3	-	TRBD1	TGTGCCATCAGTGACGGGACAGAAGGAAACACCATATATTTT	CAISDGTEGNTIYF
TRBV11-2	TRBJ2-7	-	TRBD1	TGTGCCAGCAGCCCCAGTCTTGCGGACAGGGGGGCCTACGAGCAGTACTTC	CASSPSLADRGAYEQYF
TRBV2	TRBJ1-5	-	-	TGTGCCAGCACAACGACACCAGGGGCGCATCAGCCCCAGCATTTT	CASTTTPGAHQPQHF
TRBV28	TRBJ1-5	-	-	TGTGCCAGCACCAATCCAGGGAGCAATCAGCCCCAGCATTTT	CASTNPGSNQPQHF
TRBV6-4	TRBJ2-1	many	TRBD2	TGTGCCAGCAGTGTAGCGGGGGGCTCCTACAATGAGCAGTTCTTC	CASSVAGGSYNEQFF
TRBV5-4	TRBJ1-2	-	-	TGTGCCAGCAGCGGGATAACGGCAGCTAGCCTGGACTATGGCTACACCTTC	CASSGITAASLDYGYTF
TRBV7-9	TRBJ2-5	-	TRBD2	TGTGCCAGCAGCTATGGGACTAAGGTTCGGGAGACCCAGTACTTC	CASSYGTKVRETQYF
TRBV18	TRBJ2-1	-	TRBD1	TGTGCCAGCTCACCGAAGGGACAGGGAACCAACAATGAGCAGTTCTTC	CASSPKGQGTNNEQFF
TRBV7-9	TRBJ2-3	-	-	TGTGCCAGCAGCTTAGCGCACGGTACAGATACGCAGTATTTT	CASSLAHGTDTQYF
TRBV4-1	TRBJ1-3	-	TRBD1	TGCGCCAGCAGCCAAGTGGGGACAGGGGTTTTTGGAAACACCATATATTTT	CASSQVGTGVFGNTIYF
TRBV28	TRBJ1-5	-	TRBD1	TGTGCCAGCAGTTTATGGACAGGGGATAGCAATCAGCCCCAGCATTTT	CASSLWTGDSNQPQHF
TRBV6-8	TRBJ1-3	-	-	TGTGCCAGCAGTTACTCGGGACATCGGAATGGAAACACCATATATTTT	CASSYSGHRNGNTIYF
TRBV2	TRBJ1-2	-	-	TGTGCCAGCAGTGATAGGGGCCACTATGGCTACACCTTC	CASSDRGHYGYTF
TRBV7-8	TRBJ1-2	-	-	TGTGCCAGCAGCTGGGATAGGGGTCAGGGTAACTATGGCTACACCTTC	CASSWDRGQGNYGYTF
TRBV19	TRBJ2-1	-	TRBD1	TGTGCCAGTAGTATCGAAGGAGACAGGGGGGCCTACAATGAGCAGTTCTTC	CASSIEGDRGAYNEQFF
TRBV7-8	TRBJ2-3	-	-	TGTGCCAGCAGCTTAGTACTACACACAGATACGCAGTATTTT	CASSLVLHTDTQYF
TRBV27	TRBJ2-2	once	-	TGTGCCAGCAGTCTCATAGGGGGGAACACCGGGGAGCTGTTTTTT	CASSLIGGNTGELFF
TRBV4-1	TRBJ1-2	-	-	TGCGCCAGCAGCCAAGGCAGTCGCGGGTATGGCTACACCTTC	CASSQGSRGYGYTF
TRBV4-2	TRBJ2-3	-	TRBD2	TGTGCCAGCAGCCAAGTATCGTGGGGGGGGAGGGCAGATACGCAGTATTTT	CASSQVSWGGRADTQYF
TRBV19	TRBJ1-4	-	-	TGTGCCAGTAGTATCGCAGGGTCCCAGGGGGAAAAACTGTTTTTT	CASSIAGSQGEKLFF
TRBV6-4	TRBJ2-1	-	-	TGTGCCAGCAGCGGATTGCAGGGGACTGAGCAGTTCTTC	CASSGLQGTEQFF
TRBV7-8	TRBJ2-5	-	-	TGTGCCAGCAGCCCCCATGGGGCAGGGAGGCAAGAGACCCAGTACTTC	CASSPHGAGRQETQYF
TRBV29-1	TRBJ1-1	-	-	TGCAGCGTTCAACAGGGGAACACTGAAGCTTTCTTT	CSVQQGNTEAFF
TRBV4-1	TRBJ1-2	-	-	TGCGCCAGCAGCCCCCCGGGGGGCTATGGCTACACCTTC	CASSPPGGYGYTF
TRBV19	TRBJ1-1	once	TRBD1	TGTGCCAGTACCCCCCTGACAGGGGGGGCTGAAGCTTTCTTT	CASTPLTGGAEAFF
TRBV6-6	TRBJ2-4	few	-	TGTGCCAGCAGTTCACAGGGTACTCAAAACATTCAGTACTTC	CASSSQGTQNIQYF
TRBV19	TRBJ1-6	-	-	TGTGCCAGCCACACAGGGTCGCTGAACTCCTATAATTCACCCCTCCACTTT	CASHTGSLNSYNSPLHF
TRBV6-5	TRBJ1-6	few	-	TGTGCCAGCAGTTTCGCGCAGGGATTCTATAATTCACCCCTCCACTTT	CASSFAQGFYNSPLHF
TRBV7-2	TRBJ2-5	-	TRBD2	TGTGCCAGCAGCTTAGTAGGGACTAGCGGGGGGTACCAAGAGACCCAGTACTTC	CASSLVGTSGGYQETQYF
TRBV4-1	TRBJ2-1	-	-	TGCGCCAGCAGCCAAGAAGCCGGGGACATTAGATACAATGAGCAGTTCTTC	CASSQEAGDIRYNEQFF
TRBV2	TRBJ2-7	-	-	TGTGCCAGCAAGGGGGATGAAGGTACCTACGAGCAGTACTTC	CASKGDEGTYEQYF
TRBV25-1	TRBJ2-3	-	-	TGTGCCAGCAGTGAATACGGGGGTAACACAGATACGCAGTATTTT	CASSEYGGNTDTQYF
TRBV11-3	TRBJ2-3	-	TRBD1	TGTGCCAGCAGCTTCCTGGGACAGGTAAGCACAGATACGCAGTATTTT	CASSFLGQVSTDTQYF
TRBV6-5	TRBJ1-5	once	-	TGTGCCAGCAGTAGCAGGGAGGGTCAGCCCCAGCATTTT	CASSSREGQPQHF
TRBV12-5	TRBJ1-1	-	-	TGTGCTAGTGGTCACCAGGGGAACACTGAAGCTTTCTTT	CASGHQGNTEAFF
TRBV2	TRBJ1-4	-	TRBD1	TGTGCCAGCGGGGGGACAGGGGAAGGGGAAAAACTGTTTTTT	CASGGTGEGEKLFF
TRBV6-6	TRBJ2-5	-	-	TGTGCCAGCAGACAGGGTCAAGAGACCCAGTACTTC	CASRQGQETQYF
TRBV10-1	TRBJ1-6	-	-	TGCGCCACCAGCTCTCGGGTTGGTTCACCCCTCCACTTT	CATSSRVGSPLHF
TRBV4-3	TRBJ1-4	-	TRBD1	TGCGCCAGCAGCCAAGGGTATGGGACAGGGGGCGAAAAACTGTTTTTT	CASSQGYGTGGEKLFF
TRBV9	TRBJ2-3	-	-	TGTGCCAGCAGGGCGGGACAGCGCACAGATACGCAGTATTTT	CASRAGQRTDTQYF
TRBV27	TRBJ2-2	-	TRBD2	TGTGCCAGCAGTTTCGGACTAGCTGGGGAGCTGTTTTTT	CASSFGLAGELFF
TRBV7-2	TRBJ2-5	-	TRBD2	TGTGCCAGCAGCTCTCGCCCGGGGACTAGCGGGGGGGAGGGCGAGACCCAGTACTTC	CASSSRPGTSGGEGETQYF
TRBV18	TRBJ1-1	few	-	TGTGCCAGCTCAGACATGGACAGGAACACTGAAGCTTTCTTT	CASSDMDRNTEAFF
TRBV6-5	TRBJ2-5	-	-	TGTGCCAGCAGTTACTCGACACAAGAGACCCAGTACTTC	CASSYSTQETQYF